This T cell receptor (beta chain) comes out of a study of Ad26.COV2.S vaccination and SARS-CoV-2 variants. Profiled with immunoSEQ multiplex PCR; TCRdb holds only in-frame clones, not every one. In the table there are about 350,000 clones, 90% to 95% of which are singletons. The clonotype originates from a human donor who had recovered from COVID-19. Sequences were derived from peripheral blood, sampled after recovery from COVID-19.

The CDR3 DNA reads TGCAGCGTTGGATCACAGGGGGGAACTGATACGCAGTATTTT. Translated, it gives CSVGSQGGTDTQYF. The chain combines TRBV29-1 with TRBJ2-3; TRBD1 matches at 8 bases. The ends lost 4 bases at V and 6 bases at J; junction bases unmatched: 9. Looked up from germline, CDR1 is SQVTM and CDR2 is ANQGSEA. CDR3 length equals 14 residues.